Detailed here is one TCR beta chain. Its antigen is not identified. This specimen belongs to a study of T cell clones after liver transplantation. Study-wide points: In 5 of 8 subjects, circulating graft-donor-reactive CD4 TCRbeta sequences fell significantly after transplant.

V lost 3 bases and J lost 6, with 8 bases in between. Germline CDR1 reads SGHTA; CDR2 reads FQGTGA. The CDR3 has 13 amino acids. Produced via immunoSEQ multiplex PCR; TCRdb's table is partial and in-frame only. Found here are about 80,000 clones, over 80% of them singletons; the top ten hold approximately 0.47%. The origin of this receptor is a human patient who received a liver transplant. Some T cells may be provided by the graft donor. J is TRBJ2-2 and V is TRBV7-3; weak D call: TRBD1 (6 bases). The specimen was CD4+ T cells from blood, collected 46 months after liver transplant. This chain's CDR3 is CASSFGQSGELFF. The CDR3 coding sequence is TGTGCCAGCAGCTTTGGACAGTCCGGGGAGCTGTTTTTT.